This TCR beta chain appears in the sequencing data of a study of blood T cell repertoires in COVID-19. As for the study in general: From T cells, B-cell-depleted T cells, or PBMCs came the material, which was cDNA or gDNA.

Under the authors' procedure: Reference gene primer amplification in the assay estimated nucleated cell counts. Only in-frame clones appear in the TCRdb table, and some are missing; sequencing was by immunoSEQ multiplex PCR. V and J calls and clone size come straight from that table; D and trimming were deduced from the DNA. The sample lists 100,000 to 150,000 clones; 86% were seen once. Trimming removed 1 base at V and 5 bases at J, with 11 bases between. The CDR3 contains 14 residues. Germline CDR1 is SGHVS and CDR2 is FQNEAQ. What was sequenced was peripheral blood. This sequence originates from a human donor in a cohort sampled during active COVID-19. V gene TRBV7-8 combines with J gene TRBJ1-2, with D possibly matching TRBD1 (5 bases). The CDR3 bases are TGTGCCAGCAGCTTAGTAGCCCGGGGGTATGGCTACACCTTC. This translates into CASSLVARGYGYTF.